This T cell receptor (beta chain) was obtained from a study of radiotherapy plus CTLA-4 blockade in lung cancer. Of note for this clone: Its antigen remains unknown. A junction end diverges from the germline sequence, so it may reflect a read error.

The protocol was immunoSEQ multiplex PCR, while the TCRdb copy is restricted to in-frame clones and leaves out a portion. The data contain tens of thousands of clones, 83% of them singletons. The CDR3 spans 15 residues. Germline CDR1 and CDR2: SSHAT and FNYEAQ (reference sequence). Findings of the study overall: TCR clones from tumors expanded in blood after radiotherapy plus ipilimumab.

Alongside CTLA-4 blockade with ipilimumab, patients with chemo-refractory metastatic non-small-cell lung cancer received focal radiation. V is TRBV7-7 and J is TRBJ2-3; D gene uncertain. This TCR derives from a human donor with non-small cell lung cancer who had stable disease on radiotherapy plus ipilimumab. Material: peripheral blood, obtained from a patient treated with radiotherapy plus ipilimumab. The CDR3 region has the DNA TGTGCTAGCAGCCCAATGACGGGCATGACAGATACGCAGTATTTT. Translating it yields CASSPMTGMTDTQYF.